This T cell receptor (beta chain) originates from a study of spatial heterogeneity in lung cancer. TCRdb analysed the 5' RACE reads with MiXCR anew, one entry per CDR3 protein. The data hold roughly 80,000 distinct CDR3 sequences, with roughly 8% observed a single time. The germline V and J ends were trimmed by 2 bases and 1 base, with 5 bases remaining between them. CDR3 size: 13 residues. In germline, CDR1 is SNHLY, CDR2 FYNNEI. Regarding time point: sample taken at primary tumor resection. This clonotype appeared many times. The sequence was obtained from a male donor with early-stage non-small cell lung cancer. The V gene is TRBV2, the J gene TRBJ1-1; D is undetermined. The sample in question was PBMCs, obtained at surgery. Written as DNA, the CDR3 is TGTGCCAGCAGTGAACAGCCGAACACTGAAGCTTTCTTT. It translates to CASSEQPNTEAFF.